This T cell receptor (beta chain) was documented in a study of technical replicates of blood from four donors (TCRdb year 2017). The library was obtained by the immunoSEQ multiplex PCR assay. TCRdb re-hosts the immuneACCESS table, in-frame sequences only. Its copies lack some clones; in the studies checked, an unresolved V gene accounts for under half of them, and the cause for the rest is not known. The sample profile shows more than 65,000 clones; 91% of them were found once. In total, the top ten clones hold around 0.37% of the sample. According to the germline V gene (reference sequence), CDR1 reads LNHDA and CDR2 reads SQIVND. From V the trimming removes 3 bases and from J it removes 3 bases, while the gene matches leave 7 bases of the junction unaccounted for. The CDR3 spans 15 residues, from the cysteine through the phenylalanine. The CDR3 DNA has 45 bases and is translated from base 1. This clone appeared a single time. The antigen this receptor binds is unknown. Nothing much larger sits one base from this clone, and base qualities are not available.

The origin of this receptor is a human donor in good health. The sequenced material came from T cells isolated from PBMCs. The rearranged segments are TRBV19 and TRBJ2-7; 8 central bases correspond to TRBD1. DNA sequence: TGTGCCAGTAGTATCTCGGGACAGGTATTCTACGAGCAGTACTTC. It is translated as CASSISGQVFYEQYF.